Presented here are 12 T cell receptor beta chains from one specimen sequenced in a study of cytomegalovirus exposure and HLA in healthy donors. The primer mix had 60 Vbeta and 13 Jbeta primers. The repertoire was sequenced with immunoSEQ multiplex PCR; TCRdb's copy has only in-frame clones and lacks some. Found here are 200,000 to 300,000 clones, around 80% of them singletons; the top ten hold around 0.44%. The specimen sequenced was PBMCs. These receptors all come from a boy aged 5-17 years in good health and CMV-seronegative.

The chain has TRBV6-1 and TRBJ1-3; D is ambiguous. V was clipped by 11 bases and J by 4 bases, with 15 bases between them. The CDR3 has 13 residues. Germline V lookup: CDR1 MNHNS, CDR2 SASEGT. The CDR3 region is CASQNPGGNTIYF. In nucleotides, the CDR3 is TGTGCCTCCCAAAATCCCGGGGGAAACACCATATATTTT.

J is TRBJ1-1 and V is TRBV27, with D perhaps matching TRBD1 (5 bases). The V end lost 2 bases, the J end lost 2 bases, and 24 bases lay between the germline ends. Germline V gives CDR1 MNHEY, CDR2 SMNVEV (reference sequence). The CDR3 totals 19 residues. The CDR3 DNA reads TGTGCCAGCAGTTTAGGCCAGGGCGGCCAGATAGTTGGAAACACTGAAGCTTTCTTT. The encoded protein is CASSLGQGGQIVGNTEAFF.

This rearrangement joins TRBV19 to TRBJ1-1, with D tentatively TRBD1 (6 bases). The CDR3 extends over 15 amino acids. Germline CDR1 and CDR2: LNHDA and SQIVND (reference sequence). V lost 9 bases and J lost 8, with 25 bases in between. The CDR3 nucleotides are TGTGCCAGCTTCAACACAGGGAGCCGCAGTGAGGAAGCTTTCTTT. Amino acids: CASFNTGSRSEEAFF.

The V gene is TRBV7-9, the J gene TRBJ1-1; a weak D match, TRBD1 (5 bases). V was shortened by 6 bases and J by 0 bases, with 17 bases between the two germline ends. Per the germline V gene, CDR1 is SEHNR and CDR2 is FQNEAQ (reference sequence). The CDR3 has 16 amino acids. The chain's CDR3 is CASRKNVRGMNTEAFF. As DNA, the CDR3 is TGTGCCAGCAGAAAAAACGTTCGGGGGATGAACACTGAAGCTTTCTTT.

The V call is TRBV5-1, the J call TRBJ1-2, with 7 bases lining up with TRBD1. Germline-derived CDR1 and CDR2 are SGHRS and YFSETQ. The CDR3 covers 13 residues. J gave up 10 bases and V 4 bases, and 10 bases lay outside the gene matches. The CDR3 region is CASSASGQRIYTF. Written as DNA, the CDR3 is TGCGCCAGCAGCGCCTCGGGACAGAGGATCTACACCTTC.

The chain links TRBV30 to TRBJ2-7; TRBD2 agrees at 14 bases. This CDR3 comprises 14 residues. The germline V gene encodes CDR1 GTSNPN and CDR2 SVGIG (reference sequence). V lost 5 bases, J lost 5 bases, and 5 bases stayed unmatched. CDR3: CAWATSGGAHEQYF. The CDR3 nucleotides read TGTGCCTGGGCGACTAGCGGGGGGGCCCACGAGCAGTACTTC.

The CDR3 here is CASSLGSVSGELFF. The CDR3 bases are TGCGCCAGCAGCTTGGGGTCGGTCTCCGGGGAGCTGTTTTTT. The rearrangement joins TRBV5-1 to TRBJ2-2; D is uncertain. CDR1 is SGHRS and CDR2 is YFSETQ in the germline V gene. This CDR3 has 14 amino acids. Trimming left V 0 bases short and J 6 bases short, with 9 bases between.

This clone was counted once. The chain employs TRBV19 and TRBJ2-7; D perhaps matches TRBD2 (6 bases). CDR1 is LNHDA and CDR2 is SQIVND in the germline V gene (reference sequence). This CDR3 spans 14 amino acids. V was trimmed by 5 bases and J by 2 bases, leaving 13 bases between them. CDR3 residues: CASSSDYSPYEQYF. The CDR3 DNA sequence: TGTGCCAGTAGTTCGGACTATTCCCCCTACGAGCAGTACTTC.

The CDR3 coding sequence is TGTGCCAGCAGCCAAGAACTCGGGTTTTCTGGAAACACCATATATTTT. Protein: CASSQELGFSGNTIYF. The chain carries TRBV4-2 and TRBJ1-3; D remains ambiguous. Germline V gene data show CDR1 as LGHNA and CDR2 as YNFKEQ. The CDR3 totals 16 residues. V was trimmed by 0 bases and J by 1 base, leaving 10 bases between them.

The chain links TRBV7-8 to TRBJ2-3, with TRBD2 matching 10 bases. The germline V gene encodes CDR1 SGHVS and CDR2 FQNEAQ. Trimming removed 4 bases from V and 14 bases from J; junction bases left unmatched: 12. This CDR3 comprises 14 residues. As DNA, the CDR3 is TGTGCCAGCAGCTCAGACGGCCTAGCGGGGGCCAGGTATTTT. It translates to CASSSDGLAGARYF.

A single count supports this clone. The V call is TRBV5-1, the J call TRBJ1-4; no firm D call. The CDR3 runs 16 residues. The V gene lost 0 bases and the J gene lost 0 bases, with 9 bases spanning the gap. From germline, CDR1 is SGHRS and CDR2 YFSETQ. The CDR3 region has the DNA TGCGCCAGCAGCTTGGGGACGGGAACAACTAATGAAAAACTGTTTTTT. It codes for CASSLGTGTTNEKLFF.

This rearrangement joins TRBV5-1 to TRBJ2-7, with 13 bases that match TRBD2. CDR1 is SGHRS, CDR2 YFSETQ, per germline. The V segment lost 4 bases and the J segment 6 bases; nucleotides outside the gene matches: 4. The CDR3 runs 14 residues. CDR3 sequence: CASSPGLAGIEQYF. The CDR3, as DNA: TGCGCCAGCAGCCCGGGACTAGCGGGAATCGAGCAGTACTTC.